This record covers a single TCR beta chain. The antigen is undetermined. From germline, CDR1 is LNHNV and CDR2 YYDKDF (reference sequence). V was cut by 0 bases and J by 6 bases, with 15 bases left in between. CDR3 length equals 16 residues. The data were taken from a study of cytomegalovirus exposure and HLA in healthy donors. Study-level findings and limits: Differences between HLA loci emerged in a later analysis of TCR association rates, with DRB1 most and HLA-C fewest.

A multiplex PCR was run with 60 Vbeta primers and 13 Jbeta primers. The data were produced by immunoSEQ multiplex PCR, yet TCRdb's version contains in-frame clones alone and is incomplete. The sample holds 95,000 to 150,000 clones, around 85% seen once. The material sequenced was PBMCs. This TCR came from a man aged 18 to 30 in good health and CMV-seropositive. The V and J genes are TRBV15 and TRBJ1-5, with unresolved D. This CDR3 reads CATSRDWAGVVQPQHF. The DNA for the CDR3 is TGTGCCACCAGCAGAGACTGGGCCGGGGTTGTTCAGCCCCAGCATTTT.